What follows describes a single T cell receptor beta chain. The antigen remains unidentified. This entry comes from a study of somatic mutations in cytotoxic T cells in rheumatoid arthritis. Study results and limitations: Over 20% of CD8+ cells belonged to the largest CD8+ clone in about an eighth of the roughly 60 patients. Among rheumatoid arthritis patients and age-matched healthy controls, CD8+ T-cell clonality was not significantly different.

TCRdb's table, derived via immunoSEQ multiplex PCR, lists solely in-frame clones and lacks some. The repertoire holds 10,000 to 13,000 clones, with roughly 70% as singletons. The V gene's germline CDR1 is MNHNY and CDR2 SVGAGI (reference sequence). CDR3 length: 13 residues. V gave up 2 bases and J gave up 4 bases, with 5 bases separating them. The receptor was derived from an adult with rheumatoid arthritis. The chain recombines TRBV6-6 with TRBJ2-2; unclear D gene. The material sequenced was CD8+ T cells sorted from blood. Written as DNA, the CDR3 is TGTGCCAGCAGTTACGGTTTCACCGGGGAGCTGTTTTTT. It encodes CASSYGFTGELFF.